The 23 T cell receptor beta chains presented below share a single source sample, sequenced in a study of OX40 agonist ivuxolimab in advanced cancers. Sequenced by immunoSEQ multiplex PCR; TCRdb stores in-frame clones only, minus some. The data hold about 34,000 clones, with roughly 90% observed a single time. The source material was CD4+ or CD8+ T cells sorted from blood, sampled in a trial of the OX40 agonist ivuxolimab. The receptors here all came from an adult with an advanced solid tumor such as melanoma, head and neck, liver or kidney cancer.

The chain combines TRBV4-1 with TRBJ2-5; 13 bases line up with TRBD2. Per germline, CDR1 MGHRA and CDR2 YSYEKL. CDR3 size: 17 residues. J was trimmed by 5 bases and V by 4 bases; bases with no gene match: 10. The DNA for the CDR3 is TGCGCCAGCAGCCGCGGACTAGCGGGAGAGGGAGGTGAGACCCAGTACTTC. As protein: CASSRGLAGEGGETQYF.

The chain joins TRBV30 to TRBJ2-2; no reliable D call. Germline-derived CDR1 and CDR2 are GTSNPN and SVGIG (reference sequence). The CDR3 extends over 13 amino acids. Trimming shortened V by 4 bases and J by 4 bases, and 10 bases separated the two germline ends. The CDR3 DNA reads TGTGCCTGGACCGTGGGGTTCACCGGGGAGCTGTTTTTT. It translates to CAWTVGFTGELFF.

The chain joins TRBV7-3 to TRBJ1-1; D might be TRBD1 (6 bases). The V and J ends lost 5 bases and 0 bases respectively, with 13 bases between them. The germline gives CDR1 SGHTA, CDR2 FQGTGA. The CDR3 extends over 15 amino acids. The CDR3 loop is CASSPDSLMNTEAFF. The CDR3 DNA reads as TGTGCCAGCAGCCCGGACAGTTTGATGAACACTGAAGCTTTCTTT.

The chain recombines TRBV11-2 with TRBJ2-3; a weak D match, TRBD1 (6 bases). Between the trimmed V and J ends, which lost 0 bases and 3 bases, there was a span of 10 bases. In germline, CDR1 is SGHAT, CDR2 FQNNGV. The CDR3 extends over 15 amino acids. In DNA, the CDR3 is TGTGCCAGCAGCTTAGATGGACAGTCAACAGATACGCAGTATTTT. This codes for CASSLDGQSTDTQYF.

This clone appeared a single time. V and J are TRBV11-3 and TRBJ1-2; TRBD1 matches at 8 bases. The length of the CDR3 is 13 residues. In germline, CDR1 is SGHNT, CDR2 YENEEA. The J segment lost 8 bases and the V segment lost 0 bases, leaving 2 bases of the junction unmatched. CDR3 sequence: CASSLEAGGGYTF. DNA of the CDR3: TGTGCCAGCAGCTTAGAGGCAGGGGGCGGCTACACCTTC.

There are a few counts of this clone. The rearrangement links TRBV10-3 to TRBJ2-3, with D possibly being TRBD2 (6 bases). The CDR3 spans 14 residues. Trimming shortened V by 2 bases and J by 2 bases, and 8 bases separated the two germline ends. Looked up from germline, CDR1 is ENHRY and CDR2 is SYGVKD. CDR3 protein: CAISEVADTDTQYF. The CDR3 bases are TGTGCCATCAGTGAGGTAGCGGACACAGATACGCAGTATTTT.

V is TRBV19 and J is TRBJ2-7, with 7 bases lining up with TRBD1. The CDR3 is 13 residues long. In germline, CDR1 is LNHDA, CDR2 SQIVND (reference sequence). V dropped 3 bases and J dropped 2; count of bases not matched to a gene: 1. The CDR3 spells CASSMGQTYEQYF. In nucleotides, the CDR3 is TGTGCCAGTAGTATGGGACAGACCTACGAGCAGTACTTC.

The genes are TRBV11-2 and TRBJ2-1; 9 positions agree with TRBD2. This CDR3 has 17 residues. The junction had 13 bases not matched to a gene; V was cut back by 3 bases and J by 7 bases. Germline V gene sequence: CDR1 SGHAT, CDR2 FQNNGV. CDR3 sequence: CASSFWTAGGLGNEQFF. The CDR3 coding sequence is TGTGCCAGCAGCTTTTGGACGGCGGGAGGGCTTGGGAATGAGCAGTTCTTC.

The J gene is TRBJ2-3, the V gene TRBV6-5, with D maybe TRBD2 (6 bases). This CDR3 comprises 15 residues. The V end lost 6 bases, the J end lost 6 bases, and 19 bases lay between the germline ends. The germline gives CDR1 MNHEY, CDR2 SVGAGI. The CDR3 DNA sequence: TGTGCCAGCAGCCAACGGGACTCGTACTCCGATACGCAGTATTTT. Protein sequence: CASSQRDSYSDTQYF.

In its sample, this clone was seen a few times. The chain joins TRBV30 to TRBJ1-5; 7 nucleotides align to TRBD1. CDR1 and CDR2 (germline): GTSNPN, SVGIG (reference sequence). The trim removed 2 bases at V and 7 bases at J, leaving 8 bases unmatched. The CDR3 totals 14 residues. CDR3 loop: CAWSWSGGWQPQHF. CDR3 in DNA: TGTGCCTGGAGTTGGTCAGGGGGATGGCAGCCCCAGCATTTT.

This sequence joins TRBV6-1 and TRBJ2-5; TRBD2 matches at 11 bases. This CDR3 is built from 13 residues. Germline V CDR1 and CDR2: MNHNS, SASEGT. The V segment lost 10 bases and the J segment 1 base; nucleotides outside the gene matches: 2. The CDR3 spells CATGTSGQETQYF. As DNA, the CDR3 is TGTGCCACCGGGACTAGCGGCCAAGAGACCCAGTACTTC.

A single count supports this clone. The rearrangement joins TRBV11-3 to TRBJ1-2; D not certain. CDR3 length: 17 residues. V was pared by 0 bases and J by 8 bases, with 22 bases between. Germline V gene data show CDR1 as SGHNT and CDR2 as YENEEA. The CDR3 region has the DNA TGTGCCAGCAGCTTAGATGGAAATCGGGCTTTCCAGCAAGGCTACACCTTC. Translating it yields CASSLDGNRAFQQGYTF.

The V gene is TRBV9, the J gene TRBJ2-2; D perhaps matches TRBD2 (6 bases). Germline V gene sequence: CDR1 SGDLS, CDR2 YYNGEE. The CDR3 runs 17 residues. V was pared by 0 bases and J by 4 bases, with 16 bases between. DNA for the CDR3: TGTGCCAGCAGCGTAGATCGGGAGAAGGGGACCACCGGGGAGCTGTTTTTT. It yields the protein CASSVDREKGTTGELFF.

V and J are TRBV5-8 and TRBJ1-3; 8 bases agree with TRBD1. Looked up from germline, CDR1 is SGHTS and CDR2 is YDEGEE. The CDR3 has 16 amino acids. J lost 2 bases, V lost 4 bases, and 8 bases had no gene match. The CDR3: CASSPRDRPTGNTIYF. In DNA form, the CDR3 reads TGTGCCAGCAGCCCCCGGGACAGGCCGACTGGAAACACCATATATTTT.

Concerning this clone itself: This same CDR3 is encoded by further DNA sequences in the sample. The chain is built from TRBV30 and TRBJ1-6, with D maybe TRBD1 (6 bases). V lost 1 base and J 4 bases, leaving 11 bases between the germline ends. The length of the CDR3 is 15 residues. Germline assignment: CDR1 GTSNPN and CDR2 SVGIG (reference sequence). CDR3 in DNA: TGTGCCTGGAGTGGCCGGACAGCATATAATTCACCCCTCCACTTT. This codes for CAWSGRTAYNSPLHF.

The chain carries TRBV5-1 and TRBJ2-5; maybe TRBD1 (6 bases). V shed 5 bases and J shed 1 base, with 12 bases lying between them. The CDR3 is 14 residues long. From germline, CDR1 is SGHRS and CDR2 YFSETQ. The CDR3 DNA sequence: TGCGCCAGCAGAACACAGGGAGCCCAAGAGACCCAGTACTTC. Protein product: CASRTQGAQETQYF.

The chain combines TRBV7-2 with TRBJ2-3; 7 positions agree with TRBD2. This CDR3 is 15 amino acids long. Per the germline V gene, CDR1 is SGHTA and CDR2 is FQGNSA. Unmatched junction bases numbered 7, after V lost 6 bases and J lost 1 base. The CDR3 loop reads CASSRSGLGTDTQYF. Here the CDR3 DNA reads TGTGCCAGCAGTCGTAGCGGGCTGGGCACAGATACGCAGTATTTT.

Details on this clone: Other DNA variants within this sample encode the same CDR3. The rearrangement links TRBV28 to TRBJ1-2, with D unclear. The CDR3 has 13 residues. Germline V gives CDR1 MDHEN, CDR2 SYDVKM. Trimming cost V 2 bases and J 2 bases, with 6 bases left between them. CDR3 coding DNA: TGTGCCAGCAGTTTAGGCAGGAACTATGGCTACACCTTC. Translated, it gives CASSLGRNYGYTF.

This clone was counted once. This chain connects TRBV6-1 to TRBJ2-7; TRBD1 might be the D (6 bases). The CDR3 is 15 amino acids. V lost 0 bases and J 0 bases, leaving 9 bases between the germline ends. CDR1 is MNHNS and CDR2 is SASEGT in the germline V gene. CDR3 in amino acids: CASSEALGHSYEQYF. In nucleotides, the CDR3 is TGTGCCAGCAGTGAAGCACTGGGACACTCCTACGAGCAGTACTTC.

This clone was recorded only once. This rearrangement joins TRBV4-3 to TRBJ1-3; D is uncertain. The CDR3 consists of 16 residues. Germline V gene sequence: CDR1 LGHNA, CDR2 YSLEER. V shed 0 bases and J shed 4 bases, with 13 bases lying between them. CDR3 nucleotides: TGCGCCAGCAGCCAAGATCGATATTCAGAGGGAAACACCATATATTTT. This encodes CASSQDRYSEGNTIYF.

This clone was seen once. The V and J genes are TRBV13 and TRBJ2-4; D uncertain. V was pared by 5 bases and J by 7 bases, with 15 bases between. Germline CDR1 and CDR2: PRHDT and FYEKMQ (reference sequence). The CDR3 is made up of 14 amino acids. CDR3 in DNA: TGTGCCAGCAGCAAAGGCCGCCCTCGTAACATTCAGTACTTC. Amino acids: CASSKGRPRNIQYF.

The genes are TRBV10-3 and TRBJ1-5; no definite D call. The CDR3 has 14 amino acids. The V end was cut by 0 bases, the J end by 4 bases, with 7 bases between. Per the germline V gene, CDR1 is ENHRY and CDR2 is SYGVKD. The CDR3 DNA sequence: TGTGCCATCAGTGAGTCGTTGGGGAATCAGCCCCAGCATTTT. Translated: CAISESLGNQPQHF.

The genes are TRBV2 and TRBJ2-5; 7 bases are a match to TRBD1. The J segment lost 4 bases and the V segment lost 5 bases, leaving 4 bases of the junction unmatched. The CDR3 covers 13 residues. Germline values: CDR1 SNHLY, CDR2 FYNNEI. The DNA for the CDR3 is TGTGCCAGCAGTCCTGACAGGGTAGAGACCCAGTACTTC. Translation gives CASSPDRVETQYF. Full variable domain (missing parts from reference TRBV2 and TRBJ2-5): EPEVTQTPSHQVTQMGQEVILRCVPISNHLYFYWYRQILGQKVEFLVSFYNNEISEKSEIFDDQFSVERPDGSNFTLKIRSTKLEDSAMYFCASSPDRVETQYFGPGTRLLVL.